The rows below give T cell receptor beta chains drawn from one sample of a study of T cells in Graves' hyperthyroidism and ophthalmopathy. Using its own MiXCR run on the multiplex PCR reads, TCRdb lists one record per CDR3 protein. This table holds approximately 420,000 distinct CDR3 sequences, 15% found once. The specimen sequenced was blood. These receptors all stem from a woman under 40 with Graves' hyperthyroidism. The CDR3 runs from the conserved cysteine through the conserved F or W. D genes are given only for firm matches. The size of a clone is reported for some rows only, either as once, few or many, or as a class for expanded clones.

cdr3_nt | cdr3_aa | v_call | d_call | j_call | clone_size
TGTGCCAGCAGCCAAACCGGGACAGGGTATGGCTACACCTTC | CASSQTGTGYGYTF | TRBV3-1 | TRBD1 | TRBJ1-2 | -
TGTGCCAGCAGCATTAGCGGGCTGGGGGGCAATGAGCAGTTCTTC | CASSISGLGGNEQFF | TRBV7-6 | TRBD2 | TRBJ2-1 | many
TGTGCCAGCAGCTTGGGCCCGACCGGGACAACGAAGAACACCGGGGAGCTGTTTTTT | CASSLGPTGTTKNTGELFF | TRBV5-4 | - | TRBJ2-2 | -
TGTGCCAGCAGCTTAGCAAGGGGGTATAGTGAGCAGTTCTTC | CASSLARGYSEQFF | TRBV11-3 | - | TRBJ2-1 | many
TGTGCCAGCAGCGTGTATCAGCAAGTCACCGGGGAGCTGTTTTTT | CASSVYQQVTGELFF | TRBV9 | - | TRBJ2-2 | few
TGTGCCGGCAGCTTAAGAGGGCGAGGGGAGACCCAGTACTTC | CAGSLRGRGETQYF | TRBV7-2 | - | TRBJ2-5 | -
TGTGCCAGTAGGGGACTAGCGGGAGCAGAAGACACAGATACGCAGTATTTT | CASRGLAGAEDTDTQYF | TRBV19 | TRBD2 | TRBJ2-3 | few
TGTGCCAGTAAGTCGGGGCCGAGGTCCTACAATGAGCAGTTCTTC | CASKSGPRSYNEQFF | TRBV19 | - | TRBJ2-1 | -
TGTGCCAGCTCAGGAGGGACGGGGACTAATGAAAAACTGTTTTTT | CASSGGTGTNEKLFF | TRBV2 | - | TRBJ1-4 | few
TGTGCCAGCAGTCAAACTAGCGGGACCTACGAGCAGTACTTC | CASSQTSGTYEQYF | TRBV6-1 | TRBD2 | TRBJ2-7 | many